This passage covers 23 T cell receptor beta chains from one sample sequenced in a study of a mutant IDH1 vaccine in newly diagnosed glioma. TCRdb keeps only in-frame clones here, not all; method: immunoSEQ multiplex PCR. Of about 31,000 clones in the sample, roughly 77% are singletons; the top ten hold just over 15%. Specified time point: week 35, safety follow-up. Topical imiquimod accompanied each vaccine dose, which consisted of 300 ug of mutant IDH1 20-mer peptide. Their recognized antigens are unknown. The sample consisted of PBMCs, taken from a glioma patient whose treatment included an IDH1 peptide vaccine. Receptors originate from a man aged 30 to 45 with glioma.

The chain uses TRBV5-4 and TRBJ2-7; possibly TRBD2 for D (7 bases). Germline V CDR1 and CDR2: SGHNT, YYREEE (reference sequence). The V and J ends lost 0 bases and 4 bases respectively, with 14 bases between them. The CDR3 totals 15 residues. The CDR3 region is CASSLGGGGQYEQYF. The DNA for the CDR3 is TGTGCCAGCAGCTTGGGAGGGGGGGGGCAGTACGAGCAGTACTTC.

The chain combines TRBV19 with TRBJ1-5; a possible D gene is TRBD1 (5 bases). The CDR3 loop spans 15 amino acids. Trimming took off 6 bases at V and 0 bases at J, with 12 bases between the two ends. CDR1 LNHDA and CDR2 SQIVND come from the germline V gene (reference sequence). The CDR3, as DNA: TGTGCCAGTAGATGGGAACAGGCTAGCAATCAGCCCCAGCATTTT. The encoded protein is CASRWEQASNQPQHF.

V usage is TRBV6-5 and J usage is TRBJ1-1; no reliable D call. The V end lost 7 bases, the J end lost 1 base, and 13 bases lay between the germline ends. Germline-derived CDR1 and CDR2 are MNHEY and SVGAGI. This CDR3 has 14 residues. The CDR3 DNA sequence: TGTGCCAGCACCCCGGACTTGTGGAACACTGAAGCTTTCTTT. Residues: CASTPDLWNTEAFF.

This chain uses TRBV9 with TRBJ1-4; D possibly corresponds to TRBD1 (5 bases). The V end lost 0 bases, the J end lost 8 bases, and 17 bases lay between the germline ends. The CDR3 totals 16 residues. Germline CDR1 reads SGDLS; CDR2 reads YYNGEE. CDR3 nucleotide sequence: TGTGCCAGCAGCGTAGCTGCCCCAGCTCAGGGAGAAAAACTGTTTTTT. It codes for CASSVAAPAQGEKLFF.

The chain combines TRBV7-9 with TRBJ1-2, with D unclear. The CDR3 is 11 amino acids. The V end lost 3 bases, the J end lost 5 bases, and 4 bases lay between the germline ends. Germline loops: CDR1 SEHNR, CDR2 FQNEAQ (reference sequence). In DNA, the CDR3 is TGTGCCAGCAGCTTCGAATATGGCTACACCTTC. This codes for CASSFEYGYTF.

The V call is TRBV19, the J call TRBJ2-5; D not certain. V was pared by 6 bases and J by 5 bases, with 13 bases between. Germline CDR1 LNHDA, CDR2 SQIVND (reference sequence). CDR3 length: 13 residues. CDR3 protein: CASRPRGIETQYF. CDR3 coding DNA: TGTGCCAGTAGGCCTCGTGGGATTGAGACCCAGTACTTC.

The chain recombines TRBV29-1 with TRBJ1-2; D may be TRBD1 (6 bases). The V and J ends lost 3 bases and 4 bases respectively, with 12 bases between them. This CDR3 is built from 13 residues. Germline CDR1 reads SQVTM; CDR2 reads ANQGSEA. CDR3 coding DNA: TGCAGCGTTGATAATGGGGGGCCCTATGGCTACACCTTC. Its translation: CSVDNGGPYGYTF. The full variable domain, completed using reference TRBV29-1 and TRBJ1-2, is SAVISQKPSRDICQRGTSLTIQCQVDSQVTMMFWYRQQPGQSLTLIATANQGSEATYESGFVIDKFPISRPNLTFSTLTVSNMSPEDSSIYLCSVDNGGPYGYTFGSGTRLTVV.

V gene TRBV5-1 combines with J gene TRBJ1-2; a weak D match, TRBD1 (6 bases). The CDR3 totals 16 residues. V shed 0 bases and J shed 6 bases, with 18 bases lying between them. Germline values: CDR1 SGHRS, CDR2 YFSETQ. CDR3 nucleotide sequence: TGCGCCAGCAGCTTGGCCGGGGGGCGAGGAAGGAATGGCTACACCTTC. As protein: CASSLAGGRGRNGYTF.

This clone came up once. V is TRBV18 and J is TRBJ1-2, with no clear D. The V gene's germline CDR1 is KGHSH and CDR2 LQKENI. Trimming pared 6 bases from V and 7 bases from J, leaving 18 bases between. The CDR3 is made up of 14 amino acids. The CDR3 nucleotides are TGTGCCAGCTCCCCCGAAGTGCTGCCGAGTGGCTACACCTTC. It codes for CASSPEVLPSGYTF.

The V and J genes are TRBV7-8 and TRBJ2-6; D remains ambiguous. The germline gives CDR1 SGHVS, CDR2 FQNEAQ. V was clipped by 5 bases and J by 2 bases, with 10 bases between them. CDR3 length: 15 amino acids. CDR3 residues: CASSLERAGANVLTF. The CDR3 nucleotides read TGTGCCAGCAGCCTAGAGAGAGCTGGGGCCAACGTCCTGACTTTC.

The V and J genes are TRBV6-5 and TRBJ2-7; TRBD2 aligns across 8 bases. Germline V gene lookup returns CDR1 MNHEY and CDR2 SVGAGI. The CDR3 covers 15 residues. Unmatched junction bases numbered 3, after V lost 0 bases and J lost 2 bases. CDR3 loop: CASSYSAGGTYEQYF. CDR3 coding DNA: TGTGCCAGCAGTTACTCCGCGGGAGGAACCTACGAGCAGTACTTC.

The rearrangement links TRBV10-2 to TRBJ1-2, with 7 positions matching TRBD1. V lost 5 bases to trimming and J lost 4 bases; unmatched junction nucleotides: 10. The germline V gene has CDR1 WSHSY and CDR2 SAAADI. The CDR3 is 15 residues long. CDR3 loop: CASSNPRQGPYGYTF. CDR3 DNA: TGCGCCAGCAGTAATCCTAGACAGGGCCCCTATGGCTACACCTTC.

This chain links TRBV11-2 with TRBJ2-1, with a tentative D call TRBD2 (5 bases). The CDR3 covers 13 residues. CDR1 and CDR2 from the germline V gene are SGHAT and FQNNGV. Trimming left V 7 bases short and J 6 bases short, with 13 bases between. The CDR3, as DNA: TGTGCCAGCACTCGCCGGGGTGGCAATGAGCAGTTCTTC. Amino acids: CASTRRGGNEQFF.

The genes are TRBV9 and TRBJ1-1, with 7 bases identical to TRBD1. The CDR3 runs 16 residues. Germline CDR1 and CDR2: SGDLS and YYNGEE. Trimming cost V 1 base and J 0 bases; bases outside gene matches: 6. The CDR3 region has the DNA TGTGCCAGCAGCGTAATGACAGGGCCTTTGAACACTGAAGCTTTCTTT. It is translated as CASSVMTGPLNTEAFF.

The gene calls are TRBV12-5 and TRBJ2-7; 8 bases line up with TRBD2. Trimming cost V 2 bases and J 7 bases; bases outside gene matches: 16. There are 17 residues in the CDR3. Germline values: CDR1 LGHNT, CDR2 FRNRAP. The CDR3 here is CASGLTSPALAEGEQYF. As DNA, the CDR3 is TGTGCTAGTGGTTTGACCTCTCCGGCACTAGCGGAGGGGGAGCAGTACTTC.

CDR3 DNA: TGTGCCAGTAGTATGGATGTAAGGGCGGGAGCGGGAGATACGCAGTATTTT. This codes for CASSMDVRAGAGDTQYF. This chain uses TRBV19 with TRBJ2-3, with 7 nucleotides matching TRBD2. The germline V gene has CDR1 LNHDA and CDR2 SQIVND (reference sequence). Losses at the gene ends were 3 bases for V and 5 bases for J; bases not matched to a gene: 14. The CDR3 consists of 17 residues.

The V gene is TRBV6-5, the J gene TRBJ2-6; D unresolved. This CDR3 is 15 amino acids long. Trimming removed 6 bases from V and 0 bases from J, with 9 bases in between. The germline V gene has CDR1 MNHEY and CDR2 SVGAGI. CDR3 region: CASSSPASGANVLTF. The DNA of the CDR3 is TGTGCCAGCAGCTCCCCCGCCTCTGGGGCCAACGTCCTGACTTTC.

This clone rates as medium-sized. The chain carries TRBV5-6 and TRBJ2-7; no reliable D call. V lost 0 bases, J lost 3 bases, and 7 bases lay in between. Germline V gene sequence: CDR1 SGHDT, CDR2 YYEEEE. The CDR3 covers 13 residues. CDR3 nucleotides: TGTGCCAGCAGCTTGGAAGAGATCTACGAGCAGTACTTC. Its protein is CASSLEEIYEQYF.

This clone was picked up a small number of times. V and J are TRBV11-2 and TRBJ2-3; 7 bases are a match to TRBD2. This CDR3 is 19 amino acids long. Germline V lookup: CDR1 SGHAT, CDR2 FQNNGV. The junction had 13 bases not matched to a gene; V was cut back by 0 bases and J by 1 base. The CDR3 nucleotides are TGTGCCAGCAGCTTAGATCGTGTGCCGGGACTAACGGGCACAGATACGCAGTATTTT. This sequence encodes CASSLDRVPGLTGTDTQYF. Full variable domain (remainder filled in from reference TRBV11-2 and TRBJ2-3): EAGVAQSPRYKIIEKRQSVAFWCNPISGHATLYWYQQILGQGPKLLIQFQNNGVVDDSQLPKDRFSAERLKGVDSTLKIQPAKLEDSAVYLCASSLDRVPGLTGTDTQYFGPGTRLTVL.

The rearrangement links TRBV14 to TRBJ2-7; D not certain. The CDR3 consists of 13 residues. Germline loops: CDR1 SGHDN, CDR2 FVKESK. Trimming removed 4 bases from V and 3 bases from J, with 10 bases in between. CDR3 coding DNA: TGTGCCAGCAGCCCGCACTTAGACTACGAGCAGTACTTC. Residues: CASSPHLDYEQYF.

The chain carries TRBV19 and TRBJ1-1, with TRBD1 as a possible D gene (5 bases). Trimming cost V 7 bases and J 7 bases, with 13 bases left between them. Germline assignment: CDR1 LNHDA and CDR2 SQIVND (reference sequence). The CDR3 sequence is 12 residues long. CDR3 region: CASTPLGGEAFF. As DNA, the CDR3 is TGTGCCAGTACCCCTCTGGGGGGTGAAGCTTTCTTT.

This chain links TRBV11-3 with TRBJ2-1; 12 bases line up with TRBD2. Germline CDR1 and CDR2: SGHNT and YENEEA. J lost 4 bases, V lost 5 bases, and 3 bases had no gene match. This CDR3 is built from 15 residues. CDR3 residues: CASSKTSGGYNEQFF. Here the CDR3 DNA reads TGTGCCAGCAGCAAGACTAGCGGGGGATACAATGAGCAGTTCTTC.

The V gene is TRBV12-5, the J gene TRBJ2-7; 8 positions agree with TRBD2. Germline CDR1 and CDR2: LGHNT and FRNRAP. CDR3 length: 16 amino acids. After removal of 5 bases from V and 3 bases from J, the junction contained 12 bases not matched to a gene. The CDR3 spells CASGPYLGTRVYEQYF. The CDR3 nucleotides are TGTGCTAGTGGTCCATACCTCGGGACTAGAGTCTACGAGCAGTACTTC.